This TCR beta chain is drawn from a study of CD8 T cells in ankylosing spondylitis. The germline V and J ends were trimmed by 4 bases and 2 bases, with 15 bases remaining between them. There are 15 residues in the CDR3. Germline CDR1 and CDR2: WSHSY and SAAADI. A single record per CDR3 protein comes from TCRdb applying MiXCR to the 5' RACE reads. The sample has 250,000 or so distinct CDR3 sequences; under 12% are singletons. This chain uses TRBV10-2 with TRBJ2-7; possibly TRBD2 for D (5 bases). Sequencing used blood, either unsorted or a sorted T cell fraction (not recorded which). The clonotype originates from a male donor with ankylosing spondylitis or in good health (not recorded which). As DNA, the CDR3 is TGCGCCAGCAGTGTTCCGACTAAGATTCCCTACGAGCAGTACTTC. It is translated as CASSVPTKIPYEQYF.